The entry below describes one T cell receptor beta chain. What antigen it recognizes has not been identified. Per-base quality was not reported, and no clone a single base away is much larger than it. The method behind the library was the immunoSEQ multiplex PCR assay. Following the manufacturer's protocol, the hsTCRB Kit was used to amplify rearranged TCR beta chain sequences. Sequencing of TCRB libraries was carried out on an Illumina MiSeq. Per the authors' processing: The kit vendor's proprietary platform handled demultiplexing, trimming and gene mapping. Drawn from immuneACCESS, this table holds only the in-frame rearrangements with V and J called that TCRdb kept. Clones are partly lost; checked studies trace under half to an unresolved V gene and leave the rest unexplained. The DNA gave D and trimming, while V, J and clone size come from that table. The table for this sample lists tens of thousands of clones; around 82% of them were counted only once. The ten largest clonotypes hold 3% to 3.5% of the sample.

The data originate from a study of a mutant IDH1 vaccine in newly diagnosed glioma (dated by TCRdb to the early 2020s). About the full investigation: Patients were given eight vaccinations, in weeks 1, 3, 5, 7, 11, 15, 19 and 23, which matched visits V03 through V10. Longitudinal TCRB deep sequencing was done for 25 treated patients, wherever samples were available for exploratory analyses. Before enrollment, patients had received standard therapy of radiotherapy alone, temozolomide alone, or radiochemotherapy with temozolomide; most received the combination. Of the 32 patients who were treated, 62.5% were male and approximately 40% were female, and the mean age was about 40 years. Peripheral blood was drawn at six visits: V03 (baseline), V05, V07, V10, V12 and V13. Vaccination started 4-6 weeks after radiotherapy alone, or was given together with temozolomide cycles in the groups whose treatment included chemotherapy. General findings and caveats noted by the study authors: The authors noted that analyses of patient blood samples could not be reproduced because of sample limitations. Pseudoprogression seemed to be unrelated to changes in the top peripheral T cell clonotypes found by TCRB sequencing. Immune responses induced by the vaccine were seen in approximately 92% of patients across multiple MHC alleles. PBMC samples for TCRB deep sequencing were selected based on availability.

Measured from the cysteine to the phenylalanine, the CDR3 is 13 residues long. Here the CDR3 DNA is all that survives: 39 bases in frame from base 1. V is clipped by 5 bases and J by 1 base, and the sequence between their germline boundaries is 8 bases long. The germline V gene provides CDR1 SGHTA and CDR2 FQGTGA. The sample's time point label is to be understood as: week 5, during vaccination. A 20-mer mutant IDH1 peptide at 300 micrograms in Montanide made up each vaccine dose, which was injected subcutaneously together with topical imiquimod. The donors had newly diagnosed IDH1-mutant astrocytomas of WHO grade 3 or 4 that showed loss of nuclear ATRX. The samples were drawn from NOA16, a multicentre, single-arm, open-label phase I trial in Germany that tested a mutant IDH1 peptide vaccine in humans for the first time. Genomic DNA for TCRB sequencing was extracted from EDTA blood using the DNeasy Blood and Tissue Kit.

The source was PBMCs, collected from a glioma patient whose treatment included an IDH1 peptide vaccine. Recombination linked TRBV7-3 to TRBJ1-1, with no reliable assignment of the D segment. This clonotype was sampled from a woman younger than 35 with glioma. Some clones in this sample may be carry-over from other donors' samples. The CDR3 here reads CASSNGRNTEAFF. The nucleotide sequence reads as follows: TGTGCCAGCAGCAACGGACGGAACACTGAAGCTTTCTTT. Here the CDR3 is joined to the reference TRBV7-3 and TRBJ1-1 genes, and the full variable domain is: GAGVSQTPSNKVTEKGKYVELRCDPISGHTALYWYRQSLGQGPEFLIYFQGTGAADDSGLPNDRFFAVRPEGSVSTLKIQRTERGDSAVYLCASSNGRNTEAFFGQGTRLTVV.